One TCR beta chain is described in this entry. The assay used was immunoSEQ (version v3.0), run at survey level. Produced via immunoSEQ multiplex PCR; TCRdb's table is partial and in-frame only. The data hold approximately 24,000 clones, with roughly three quarters observed a single time. The data stem from a study of long-term antiretroviral therapy in people with HIV. CDR3 length equals 15 residues. With 0 bases removed from V and 7 bases from J, the gap between germline ends came to 15 bases. CDR1 and CDR2 (germline): MNHEY, SVGAGI. The chain couples TRBV6-5 to TRBJ1-2; no reliable D call. This TCR derives from a man between 25 and 39 years old with HIV. This specimen consisted of unsorted PBMCs, obtained 2.1 years after starting antiretroviral therapy. CDR3 coding DNA: TGTGCCAGCAGTTACTCCGAAGGGTCCGACCCTGGCTACACCTTC. Amino acids: CASSYSEGSDPGYTF.